A selection of T cell receptor beta chains follows, all from one sample in a study of human T cells and chemical hapten exposure. MiXCR was run by TCRdb on the RACE reads, yielding one entry per CDR3 protein. The sample has 150,000 to 200,000 distinct CDR3 sequences; about 14% are singletons. The source was whole blood, collected in connection with sensitization to the hapten diphenylcyclopropenone (DPC). The receptors were gathered from a woman aged 25 to 39 with alopecia areata. Some clones in this sample may be carry-over from other donors' samples. Both conserved end residues are part of each CDR3. The order of the fields is J gene, D gene, clone size, V gene, CDR3 protein, CDR3 DNA. A D gene is named only where the DNA matches it firmly. Clone size is not always given. Where it is, it says once, few, many or a class for expanded clones.

J: TRBJ1-2; D: -; size: -; V: TRBV5-4; CDR3: CASSGGTSNYGYTF; DNA: TGTGCCAGCAGCGGGGGCACATCCAACTATGGCTACACCTTC
J: TRBJ1-3; D: TRBD1; size: few; V: TRBV3-1; CDR3: CASSQSGGAGPSGNTIYF; DNA: TGTGCCAGCAGCCAATCAGGGGGGGCGGGACCCTCTGGAAACACCATATATTTT
J: TRBJ2-3; D: -; size: -; V: TRBV29-1; CDR3: CSVDATSTDTQYF; DNA: TGCAGCGTTGACGCGACCTCCACAGATACGCAGTATTTT
J: TRBJ1-2; D: -; size: many; V: TRBV3-1; CDR3: CASSLQLLYGYTF; DNA: TGTGCCAGCAGCCTCCAGCTACTCTATGGCTACACCTTC
J: TRBJ1-1; D: -; size: -; V: TRBV10-1; CDR3: CASREDTYTEAFF; DNA: TGCGCCAGCAGAGAAGACACCTACACTGAAGCTTTCTTT
J: TRBJ1-5; D: TRBD1; size: many; V: TRBV18; CDR3: CASSPSGTGEQPQHF; DNA: TGTGCCAGCTCACCTTCCGGGACAGGGGAGCAGCCCCAGCATTTT
J: TRBJ1-4; D: -; size: -; V: TRBV7-2; CDR3: CASSFEDPATNEKLFF; DNA: TGTGCCAGCAGCTTTGAGGACCCCGCAACTAATGAAAAACTGTTTTTT
J: TRBJ1-1; D: -; size: many; V: TRBV10-1; CDR3: CASSPPGGEAFF; DNA: TGCGCCAGCAGTCCGCCCGGGGGTGAAGCTTTCTTT
J: TRBJ1-1; D: -; size: -; V: TRBV28; CDR3: CASRFLRERGTEAFF; DNA: TGTGCCAGCAGATTTCTTAGGGAGCGTGGCACTGAAGCTTTCTTT
J: TRBJ1-6; D: TRBD1; size: few; V: TRBV20-1; CDR3: CSAHDRERGGRNSPLHF; DNA: TGCAGTGCTCACGACAGGGAACGAGGGGGTAGGAATTCACCCCTCCACTTT
J: TRBJ1-2; D: TRBD1; size: many; V: TRBV7-9; CDR3: CASSSDRLYTF; DNA: TGTGCCAGCAGTTCGGACAGGCTCTACACCTTC
J: TRBJ1-1; D: TRBD1; size: few; V: TRBV3-1; CDR3: CASRLTGDTEAFF; DNA: TGTGCCAGCAGACTGACAGGGGACACTGAAGCTTTCTTT
J: TRBJ2-1; D: TRBD2; size: many; V: TRBV28; CDR3: CASSKGGGRSMNEQFF; DNA: TGTGCCAGCAGTAAGGGGGGCGGGAGGAGTATGAATGAGCAGTTCTTC
J: TRBJ1-2; D: TRBD1; size: few; V: TRBV28; CDR3: CAINTGETGVYGYTF; DNA: TGTGCCATCAATACAGGGGAAACCGGAGTCTATGGCTACACCTTC
J: TRBJ2-1; D: TRBD2; size: -; V: TRBV7-3; CDR3: CASSHSGGNEQFF; DNA: TGTGCCAGCAGCCATAGCGGGGGCAATGAGCAGTTCTTC
J: TRBJ2-7; D: -; size: few; V: TRBV7-2; CDR3: CASSLESVSEQYF; DNA: TGTGCCAGCAGCTTAGAATCGGTTTCCGAGCAGTACTTC
J: TRBJ2-7; D: -; size: -; V: TRBV3-2; CDR3: CASSPPWTSGRRFIEQHF; DNA: TGTGCCAGCAGCCCGCCTTGGACTAGCGGGAGAAGATTTATCGAGCAGCACTTC
J: TRBJ2-1; D: -; size: -; V: TRBV2; CDR3: CASSEGGSAYNEQFF; DNA: TGTGCCAGCAGTGAGGGAGGCTCCGCTTACAATGAGCAGTTCTTC
J: TRBJ1-4; D: -; size: -; V: TRBV9; CDR3: CASSVGSTWGEKLFF; DNA: TGTGCCAGCAGCGTAGGGTCGACCTGGGGGGAAAAACTGTTTTTT
J: TRBJ2-7; D: -; size: many; V: TRBV29-1; CDR3: CSVRGPYEQYF; DNA: TGCAGCGTCAGGGGCCCCTACGAGCAGTACTTC
J: TRBJ2-1; D: TRBD2; size: many; V: TRBV7-2; CDR3: CASRQVGLAENNEQFF; DNA: TGTGCCAGCAGACAGGTGGGACTAGCGGAAAACAATGAGCAGTTCTTC
J: TRBJ2-5; D: -; size: few; V: TRBV29-1; CDR3: CSALGGETQYF; DNA: TGCAGCGCCCTAGGGGGAGAGACCCAGTACTTC
J: TRBJ2-1; D: -; size: few; V: TRBV15; CDR3: CATSRDSRLPLYNEQFF; DNA: TGTGCCACCAGCAGAGATTCCCGGCTACCACTATACAATGAGCAGTTCTTC
J: TRBJ1-5; D: -; size: -; V: TRBV15; CDR3: CATSRVAGSNQPQHF; DNA: TGTGCCACCAGCAGAGTTGCGGGCAGCAATCAGCCCCAGCATTTT
J: TRBJ2-5; D: -; size: -; V: TRBV7-2; CDR3: CASSQGQETQYF; DNA: TGTGCCAGCAGCCAGGGACAAGAGACCCAGTACTTC
J: TRBJ2-7; D: -; size: few; V: TRBV4-3; CDR3: CASSQMGSSYEQYF; DNA: TGCGCCAGCAGCCAAATGGGCTCAAGTTACGAGCAGTACTTC
J: TRBJ2-2; D: -; size: few; V: TRBV9; CDR3: CASSRGAEPPRELFF; DNA: TGTGCCAGCAGCCGAGGGGCGGAGCCCCCCAGGGAGCTGTTTTTT
J: TRBJ2-5; D: -; size: few; V: TRBV5-4; CDR3: CASSSPGAAEETQYF; DNA: TGTGCCAGCAGCTCCCCCGGGGCCGCGGAAGAGACCCAGTACTTC
J: TRBJ1-6; D: -; size: few; V: TRBV7-8; CDR3: CASSLFGDGGRSSPLHF; DNA: TGTGCCAGCAGCTTATTCGGGGACGGCGGTCGGAGCTCACCCCTCCACTTT